A selection of T cell receptor beta chains follows, all from one sample in a study of T cell changes during pregnancy in multiple sclerosis. Using immunoSEQ multiplex PCR, the repertoire was profiled, and TCRdb retains in-frame clones only, with some absent. The sample includes about 41,000 clones, 90% to 95% of them seen just once. The sequencing here drew on CD8+ T cells from peripheral blood mononuclear cells, taken in the third trimester of pregnancy. The receptors were gathered from a female donor with multiple sclerosis, enrolled in a pregnancy study. The CDR3 runs from the conserved cysteine through the conserved F or W. Each record gives: V gene, D gene, J gene, CDR3 protein. The D gene is left open where the match is weak.

V gene: TRBV19
D gene: TRBD1
J gene: TRBJ1-2
CDR3 protein: CASSKNRGWSGYTF

V gene: TRBV27
D gene: .
J gene: TRBJ2-5
CDR3 protein: CASSLKSRGREYQETQYF

V gene: TRBV10-3
D gene: TRBD1
J gene: TRBJ1-1
CDR3 protein: CAISDPGQGATEAFF

V gene: TRBV7-9
D gene: .
J gene: TRBJ2-3
CDR3 protein: CASSSQAGDTQYF

V gene: TRBV27
D gene: TRBD2
J gene: TRBJ2-7
CDR3 protein: CASRSFTSGSYYEQYF

V gene: TRBV28
D gene: TRBD1
J gene: TRBJ1-1
CDR3 protein: CASSFRGGFEAFF

V gene: TRBV4-2
D gene: .
J gene: TRBJ2-7
CDR3 protein: CASSLKAQGPYEQYF

V gene: TRBV5-1
D gene: .
J gene: TRBJ1-2
CDR3 protein: CASSLAGAYTF

V gene: TRBV7-9
D gene: .
J gene: TRBJ1-1
CDR3 protein: CASSLDSSEAFF

V gene: TRBV6-4
D gene: TRBD2
J gene: TRBJ2-2
CDR3 protein: CASSSGGANTGELFF

V gene: TRBV28
D gene: .
J gene: TRBJ1-3
CDR3 protein: CASSLWGTSGTGNTIYF

V gene: TRBV30
D gene: TRBD2
J gene: TRBJ2-3
CDR3 protein: CAFSGGVADTQYF

V gene: TRBV7-9
D gene: .
J gene: TRBJ2-7
CDR3 protein: CASSSRYDVGQYF

V gene: TRBV7-9
D gene: TRBD2
J gene: TRBJ2-3
CDR3 protein: CASSLGRGGTDTQYF

V gene: TRBV9
D gene: .
J gene: TRBJ1-3
CDR3 protein: CASSDPPSSGNTIYF

V gene: TRBV30
D gene: .
J gene: TRBJ2-7
CDR3 protein: CAWTGIGGHSYEQYF

V gene: TRBV19
D gene: .
J gene: TRBJ2-5
CDR3 protein: CASSGRVQETQYF

V gene: TRBV21-1
D gene: .
J gene: TRBJ2-7
CDR3 protein: CASSKDRTGEYLWREQYF

V gene: TRBV27
D gene: .
J gene: TRBJ1-1
CDR3 protein: CASSLSIGGEAFF

V gene: TRBV27
D gene: TRBD2
J gene: TRBJ2-1
CDR3 protein: CASSLAGEYNEQFF

V gene: TRBV9
D gene: .
J gene: TRBJ2-7
CDR3 protein: CASSPPSGHDEQYF

V gene: TRBV27
D gene: .
J gene: TRBJ2-1
CDR3 protein: CASSSGLHYNEQFF

V gene: TRBV2
D gene: TRBD1
J gene: TRBJ1-5
CDR3 protein: CASNGDAGQGLQPQHF

V gene: TRBV6-1
D gene: .
J gene: TRBJ1-1
CDR3 protein: CASSEGQENTEAFF

V gene: TRBV19
D gene: TRBD1
J gene: TRBJ1-1
CDR3 protein: CASSQTGQPLTGEAFF

V gene: TRBV5-1
D gene: TRBD1
J gene: TRBJ1-2
CDR3 protein: CASSADRGRDRYGYTF

V gene: TRBV27
D gene: TRBD1
J gene: TRBJ1-5
CDR3 protein: CASRKGQNSNQPQHF

V gene: TRBV30
D gene: .
J gene: TRBJ2-1
CDR3 protein: CAWSWRGEQFF

V gene: TRBV5-4
D gene: .
J gene: TRBJ2-7
CDR3 protein: CASSLDGDPYEQYF

V gene: TRBV28
D gene: TRBD1
J gene: TRBJ2-1
CDR3 protein: CASSLDAGQGWNEQFF

V gene: TRBV4-1
D gene: TRBD1
J gene: TRBJ1-1
CDR3 protein: CASSLDRGQGTEAFF

V gene: TRBV28
D gene: TRBD1
J gene: TRBJ1-5
CDR3 protein: CASSLSRGSNQPQHF

V gene: TRBV18
D gene: TRBD1
J gene: TRBJ2-7
CDR3 protein: CASSPRDSYEQYF

V gene: TRBV27
D gene: .
J gene: TRBJ2-7
CDR3 protein: CASSLSPAGFREQYF

V gene: TRBV2
D gene: .
J gene: TRBJ1-2
CDR3 protein: CAEKVPDSGYTF